Here is one TCR beta chain with its context. The antigen it recognizes is unknown. One base away there is no much larger clone; base qualities are not given. The data were taken from a study of vaccination and CD4 T cells after COVID-19 (dated by TCRdb to between 2020 and 2023). With respect to the entire study: Every convalescent patient had a positive nasal swab PCR test for SARS-CoV-2, with mild disease in about 9 patients and severe disease in one. Six males and four females were included in the convalescent cohort, with two Hispanic individuals, seven Caucasians, two Asians and one multiracial person represented. Each participant got two doses of either the Pfizer-BioNTech BNT162b2 vaccine (n=8) or the Moderna mRNA-1273 vaccine (n=2). Post-COVID blood samples were collected from convalescent patients a median of approximately 100 days after diagnosis, with a range of roughly 35 to 180 days. Post-vaccine blood samples were obtained a median of around 67 days after the second vaccine dose, with a range of 14 to 241 days. Culture stimuli were overlapping spike peptide pools from SARS-CoV-2 and from the common cold coronaviruses HCoV-NL63, HCoV-OC43 and HCoV-229E. As controls, cultures received a CEFX viral epitope pool (the positive control), an HIV-1 Nef peptide pool (the negative control), or no peptide at all. In some eleven COVID-19 convalescent patients and several infection-naive healthy vaccine recipients, researchers compared the spike-specific CD4+ TCR repertoire from before mRNA vaccination with the repertoire from after.

Library preparation employed PCR. DNA from cultured CD4+ T cells was subjected to TCR sequencing with the Oncomine TCR Beta short-read assay at the Johns Hopkins FTIC core. Genomic DNA was extracted from the cultured CD4+ T cells with the QIAamp micro DNA kit. Oncomine TCR Beta libraries from cultured CD4+ T cells were pooled with unique dual indexes and sequenced on an Illumina iSeq 100. The authors processed their data as follows. Non-productive sequences were filtered out, and CDR3s that did not start with C, did not end with F or W, or were shorter than 7 amino acids were discarded. The MANAFEST web application was used to identify antigen-specific clonotypes by comparing peptide-stimulated wells against reference wells and other culture wells. An FDR below 0.05, an odds ratio above 5, and a productive frequency above 0.1% in at least two of three replicate wells were required for clones to be considered positive. Cross-reactive clonotypes were defined as significantly expanded in both SARS-CoV-2 spike wells and at least one common cold coronavirus spike condition. CDR3 homology was assessed with Levenshtein distances (stringdist) and unrooted phylogenetic trees (ape) in R version 3.6.1. TCRdb reanalyzed the raw reads on its own, using fastp at Q25 for trimming and MiXCR for clone calling, and kept in-frame beta chains. Rows with a matching CDR3 protein are joined into one entry that keeps the most common DNA and genes. These V and J calls are TCRdb output, not the study's own analysis. This sample is represented by some 15,000 distinct CDR3 sequences; about 50% of them were singletons. The top ten clones comprise 9.5% to 15% of the sample.

The trim is 0 bases for V and 0 bases for J, with a gap of 6 bases between the germline ends. Including cysteine and phenylalanine, the CDR3 has 15 amino acids. Only the CDR3 region is kept as DNA, spanning 45 bases read in frame from base 1. From a lookup of the germline V gene, CDR1 and CDR2 are KGHSH and LQKENI. Summary of the overall study and its limitations: Among the post-vaccine SARS-CoV-2-reactive clones in convalescent patients, a median roughly 85% showed up only after vaccination, which suggests vaccine-specific priming. An increase in the median number of SARS-CoV-2-reactive clonotypes from approximately 20 after infection to roughly 36 after vaccination was observed, but the change was not found to be significant. The number of convalescent patients in the study was relatively small, and the study did not examine early timepoints following natural infection. Of the vaccine-specific clones in convalescent patients, 304 of 307, or nearly all, reacted only to SARS-CoV-2 spike and did not cross-react with common cold coronaviruses.

Sample treatment or condition, as interpreted from the label and publication: approximately nine-day PBMC culture with coronavirus spike peptide pools or control peptides (ViraFEST assay). To expand antigen-specific T cells with peptide pools and then pick out the expanded clonotypes through TCR sequencing, the study relied on the ViraFEST assay. The positive SARS-CoV-2 PCR tests of the convalescent patients were dated from March to December 2020, before the Alpha, Beta and Delta variants emerged in the United States. Each well held 2 million or so PBMCs cultured in IMDM containing roughly 5.5% human AB serum and 9 to 10 IU/ml IL-2, with roughly 10 ug/ml peptide pools added. On days 3 and 7, half of the culture medium was replaced with fresh IL-2-containing medium. After ten to eleven days of culture, CD4+ T cells were isolated by negative selection using the EasySep CD4+ T cell isolation kit. Ficoll-Paque Plus gradient centrifugation was used to isolate PBMCs from whole blood, and the isolated PBMCs were then either used fresh or cryopreserved at -140C. In general, triplicate wells were set up for every culture condition.

Sequencing was performed on CD4+ T cells from blood, cultured in vitro. This TCR came from a human donor who had recovered from COVID-19. The chain is encoded by TRBV18 joined to TRBJ2-1; the D gene is unclear. Here the CDR3 is given as CASSPPRNSYNEQFF. At the DNA level, the sequence is TGTGCCAGCTCACCACCTCGGAACTCCTACAATGAGCAGTTCTTC.